This entry is about one T cell receptor (beta chain). This entry comes from a study of shared T cell receptors in the human thymus. The CDR3 spans 20 residues. V lost 8 bases, J lost 0 bases, and 21 bases stayed unmatched. CDR1 is SGHVT and CDR2 is SQSDAQ in the germline V gene. Generated by immunoSEQ multiplex PCR, the TCRdb table keeps only in-frame clones and is missing some. Here the sample spans roughly 710,000 clones, 70% to 90% being singletons. The data also belong to a second study, concerning human thymus T cells.

The chain couples TRBV7-4 to TRBJ2-3; TRBD2 agrees at 9 bases. The source material was thymocytes. The sequence derives from a girl in the first two years of life with a congenital heart defect. The CDR3: CASPPLVPSGDLLSTDTQYF. In nucleotides, the CDR3 is TGTGCCAGCCCACCATTAGTTCCTAGCGGGGACCTGCTTAGCACAGATACGCAGTATTTT.